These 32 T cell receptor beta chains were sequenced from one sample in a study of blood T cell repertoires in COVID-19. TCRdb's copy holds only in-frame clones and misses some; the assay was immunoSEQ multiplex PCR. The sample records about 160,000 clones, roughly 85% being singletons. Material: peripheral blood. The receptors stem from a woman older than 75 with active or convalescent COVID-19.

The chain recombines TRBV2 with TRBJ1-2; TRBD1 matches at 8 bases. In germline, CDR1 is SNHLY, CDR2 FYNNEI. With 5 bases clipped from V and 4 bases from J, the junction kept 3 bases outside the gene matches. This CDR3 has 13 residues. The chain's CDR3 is CASSTTGAYGYTF. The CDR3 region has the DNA TGTGCCAGCAGTACGACAGGGGCCTATGGCTACACCTTC.

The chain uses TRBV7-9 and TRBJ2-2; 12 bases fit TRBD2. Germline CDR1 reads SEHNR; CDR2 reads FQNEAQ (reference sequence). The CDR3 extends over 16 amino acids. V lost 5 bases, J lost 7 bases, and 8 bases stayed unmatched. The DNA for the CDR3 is TGTGCCAGCAGCCCTCGACTAGCGGGAGTTTTCGGGGAGCTGTTTTTT. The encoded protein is CASSPRLAGVFGELFF.

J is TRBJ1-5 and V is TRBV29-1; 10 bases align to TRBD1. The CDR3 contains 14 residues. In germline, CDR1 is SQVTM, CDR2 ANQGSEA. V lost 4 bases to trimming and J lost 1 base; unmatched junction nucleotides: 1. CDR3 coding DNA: TGCAGCGTTGCGGGACAGGGGAGCAATCAGCCCCAGCATTTT. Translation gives CSVAGQGSNQPQHF.

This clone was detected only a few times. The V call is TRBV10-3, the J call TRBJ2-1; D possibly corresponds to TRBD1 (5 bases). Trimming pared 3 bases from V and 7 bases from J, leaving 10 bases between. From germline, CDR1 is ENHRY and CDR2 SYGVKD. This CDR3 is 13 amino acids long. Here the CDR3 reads CAISEGVGNEQFF. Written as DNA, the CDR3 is TGTGCCATCAGTGAAGGGGTAGGAAATGAGCAGTTCTTC.

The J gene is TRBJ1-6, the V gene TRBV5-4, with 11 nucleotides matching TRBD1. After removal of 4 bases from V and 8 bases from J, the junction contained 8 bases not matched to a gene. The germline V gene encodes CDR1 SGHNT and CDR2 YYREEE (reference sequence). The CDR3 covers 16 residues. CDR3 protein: CASSPGGGQGDSPLHF. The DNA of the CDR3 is TGTGCCAGCAGCCCCGGGGGGGGACAGGGGGATTCACCCCTCCACTTT. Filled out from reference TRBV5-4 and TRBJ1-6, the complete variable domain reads ETGVTQSPTHLIKTRGQQVTLRCSSQSGHNTVSWYQQALGQGPQFIFQYYREEENGRGNFPPRFSGLQFPNYSSELNVNALELDDSALYLCASSPGGGQGDSPLHFGNGTRLTVT.

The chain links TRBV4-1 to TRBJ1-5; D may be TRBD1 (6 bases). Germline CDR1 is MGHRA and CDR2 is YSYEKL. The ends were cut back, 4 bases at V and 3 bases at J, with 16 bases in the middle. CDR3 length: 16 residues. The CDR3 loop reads CASSRIPGAPNQPQHF. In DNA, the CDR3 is TGCGCCAGCAGCCGCATTCCAGGGGCTCCCAATCAGCCCCAGCATTTT.

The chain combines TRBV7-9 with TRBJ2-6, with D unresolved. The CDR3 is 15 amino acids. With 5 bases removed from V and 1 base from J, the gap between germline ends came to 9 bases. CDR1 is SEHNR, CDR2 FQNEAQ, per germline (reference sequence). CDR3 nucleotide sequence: TGTGCCAGCAGCATATTAGCTTCTGGGGCCAACGTCCTGACTTTC. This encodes CASSILASGANVLTF.

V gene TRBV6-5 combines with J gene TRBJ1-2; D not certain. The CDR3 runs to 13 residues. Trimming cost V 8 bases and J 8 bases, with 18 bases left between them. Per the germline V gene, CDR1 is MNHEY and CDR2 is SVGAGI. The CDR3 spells CASSLSGRLGYTF. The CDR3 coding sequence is TGTGCCAGCTCCCTGTCTGGCAGGTTAGGCTACACCTTC.

In nucleotides, the CDR3 is TGTGCCAGCAGCTCGAACACTAGACCCTACGAGCAGTACTTC. Its protein is CASSSNTRPYEQYF. V is TRBV11-2 and J is TRBJ2-7; D may be TRBD2 (5 bases). Germline values: CDR1 SGHAT, CDR2 FQNNGV. The CDR3 has 14 amino acids. Trimming cost V 4 bases and J 2 bases, with 12 bases left between them.

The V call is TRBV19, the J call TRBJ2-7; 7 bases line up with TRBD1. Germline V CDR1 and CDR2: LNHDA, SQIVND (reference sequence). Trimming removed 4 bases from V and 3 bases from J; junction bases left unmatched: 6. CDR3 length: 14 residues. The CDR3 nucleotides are TGTGCCAGTAGTACAAGGGACAGAATCTACGAGCAGTACTTC. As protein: CASSTRDRIYEQYF.

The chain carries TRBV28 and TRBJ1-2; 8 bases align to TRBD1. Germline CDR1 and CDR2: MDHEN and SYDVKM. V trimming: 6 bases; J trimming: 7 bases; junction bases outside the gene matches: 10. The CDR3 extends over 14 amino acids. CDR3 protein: CASRPQGDRFGYTF. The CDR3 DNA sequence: TGTGCCAGCAGACCACAGGGGGATCGTTTTGGCTACACCTTC.

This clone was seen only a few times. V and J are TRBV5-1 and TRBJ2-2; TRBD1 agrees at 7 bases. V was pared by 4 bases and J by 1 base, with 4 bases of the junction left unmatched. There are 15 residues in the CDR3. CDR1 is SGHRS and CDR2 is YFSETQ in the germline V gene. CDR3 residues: CASSPYRGNTGELFF. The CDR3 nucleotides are TGCGCCAGCAGCCCCTACAGGGGGAACACCGGGGAGCTGTTTTTT.

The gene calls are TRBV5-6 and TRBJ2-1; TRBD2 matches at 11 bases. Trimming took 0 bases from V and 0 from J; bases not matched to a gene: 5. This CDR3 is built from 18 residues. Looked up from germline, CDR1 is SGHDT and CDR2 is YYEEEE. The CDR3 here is CASSLGLAGTSSYNEQFF. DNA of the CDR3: TGTGCCAGCAGCTTGGGACTAGCGGGGACGAGCTCCTACAATGAGCAGTTCTTC.

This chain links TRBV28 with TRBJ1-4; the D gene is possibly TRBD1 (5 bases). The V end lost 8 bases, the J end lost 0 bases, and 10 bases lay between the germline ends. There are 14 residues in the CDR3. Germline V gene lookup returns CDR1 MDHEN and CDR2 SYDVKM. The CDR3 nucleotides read TGTGCCAGCGGGAGGACAACAACTAATGAAAAACTGTTTTTT. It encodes CASGRTTTNEKLFF. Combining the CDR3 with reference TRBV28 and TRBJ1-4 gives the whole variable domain DVKVTQSSRYLVKRTGEKVFLECVQDMDHENMFWYRQDPGLGLRLIYFSYDVKMKEKGDIPEGYSVSREKKERFSLILESASTNQTSMYLCASGRTTTNEKLFFGSGTQLSVL.

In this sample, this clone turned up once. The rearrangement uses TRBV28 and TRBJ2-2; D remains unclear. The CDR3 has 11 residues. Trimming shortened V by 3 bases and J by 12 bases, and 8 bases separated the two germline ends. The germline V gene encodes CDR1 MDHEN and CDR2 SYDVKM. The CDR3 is CASSLTSKLFF. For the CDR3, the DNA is TGTGCCAGCAGTTTGACATCCAAGCTGTTTTTT.

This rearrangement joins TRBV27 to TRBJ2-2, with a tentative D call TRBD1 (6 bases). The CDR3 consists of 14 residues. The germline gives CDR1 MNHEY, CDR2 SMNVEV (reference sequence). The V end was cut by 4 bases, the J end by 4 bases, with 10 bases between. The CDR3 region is CASSYNRATGELFF. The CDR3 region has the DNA TGTGCCAGCAGTTACAACAGGGCCACCGGGGAGCTGTTTTTT.

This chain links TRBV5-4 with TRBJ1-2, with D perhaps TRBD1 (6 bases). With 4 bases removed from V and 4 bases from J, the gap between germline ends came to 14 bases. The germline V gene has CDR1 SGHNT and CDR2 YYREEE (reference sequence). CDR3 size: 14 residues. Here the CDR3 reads CASSAQGQIYGYTF. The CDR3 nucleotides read TGTGCCAGCAGCGCCCAGGGGCAGATCTATGGCTACACCTTC. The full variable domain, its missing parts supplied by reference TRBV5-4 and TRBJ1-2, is ETGVTQSPTHLIKTRGQQVTLRCSSQSGHNTVSWYQQALGQGPQFIFQYYREEENGRGNFPPRFSGLQFPNYSSELNVNALELDDSALYLCASSAQGQIYGYTFGSGTRLTVV.

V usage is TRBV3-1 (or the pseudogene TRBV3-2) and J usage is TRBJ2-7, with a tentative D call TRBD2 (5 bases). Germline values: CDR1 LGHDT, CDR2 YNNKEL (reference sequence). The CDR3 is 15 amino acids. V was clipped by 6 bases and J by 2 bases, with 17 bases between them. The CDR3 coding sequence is TGTGCCAGCAGTCCCCACCCCACTAGGACCTACGAGCAGTACTTC. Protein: CASSPHPTRTYEQYF.

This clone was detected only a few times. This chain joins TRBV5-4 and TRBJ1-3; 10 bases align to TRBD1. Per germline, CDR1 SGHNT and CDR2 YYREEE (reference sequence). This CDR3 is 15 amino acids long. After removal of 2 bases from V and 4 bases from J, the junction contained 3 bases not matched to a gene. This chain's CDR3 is CASSFPGQGGNTIYF. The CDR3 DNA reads TGTGCCAGCAGCTTTCCGGGACAGGGGGGAAACACCATATATTTT. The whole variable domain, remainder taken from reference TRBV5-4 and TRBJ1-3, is ETGVTQSPTHLIKTRGQQVTLRCSSQSGHNTVSWYQQALGQGPQFIFQYYREEENGRGNFPPRFSGLQFPNYSSELNVNALELDDSALYLCASSFPGQGGNTIYFGEGSWLTVV.

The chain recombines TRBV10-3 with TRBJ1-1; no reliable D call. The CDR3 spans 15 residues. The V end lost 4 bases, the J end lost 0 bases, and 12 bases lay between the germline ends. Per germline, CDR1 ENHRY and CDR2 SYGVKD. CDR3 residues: CAISVDSAMNTEAFF. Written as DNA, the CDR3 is TGTGCCATCAGTGTAGACTCAGCCATGAACACTGAAGCTTTCTTT.

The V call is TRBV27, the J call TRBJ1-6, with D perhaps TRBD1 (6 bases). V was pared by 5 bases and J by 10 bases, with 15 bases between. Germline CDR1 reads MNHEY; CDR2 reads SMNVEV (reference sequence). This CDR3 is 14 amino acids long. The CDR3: CASSPQGGGSPLHF. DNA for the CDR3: TGTGCCAGCAGTCCACAGGGCGGGGGGTCACCCCTCCACTTT.

The CDR3 DNA sequence: TGTGCCAGCAGTGAAGTCGGCAGTTCACAGGGGAGCAATCAGCCCCAGCATTTT. It specifies CASSEVGSSQGSNQPQHF. The genes are TRBV6-1 and TRBJ1-5, with 7 bases fitting TRBD1. This CDR3 region has 18 residues. Germline V CDR1 and CDR2: MNHNS, SASEGT. V lost 1 base and J lost 1; bases outside the gene matches: 10.

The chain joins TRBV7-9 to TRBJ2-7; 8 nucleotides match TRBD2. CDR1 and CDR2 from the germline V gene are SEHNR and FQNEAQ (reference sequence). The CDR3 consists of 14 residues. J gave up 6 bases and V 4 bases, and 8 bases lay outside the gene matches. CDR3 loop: CASSYSGTRFEQYF. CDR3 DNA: TGTGCCAGCAGCTACTCCGGGACTAGGTTCGAGCAGTACTTC.

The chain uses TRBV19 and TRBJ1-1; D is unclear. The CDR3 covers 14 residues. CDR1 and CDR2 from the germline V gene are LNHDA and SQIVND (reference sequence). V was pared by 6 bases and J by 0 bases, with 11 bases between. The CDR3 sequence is CASRSNYMNTEAFF. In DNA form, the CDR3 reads TGTGCCAGTAGGTCGAACTATATGAACACTGAAGCTTTCTTT.

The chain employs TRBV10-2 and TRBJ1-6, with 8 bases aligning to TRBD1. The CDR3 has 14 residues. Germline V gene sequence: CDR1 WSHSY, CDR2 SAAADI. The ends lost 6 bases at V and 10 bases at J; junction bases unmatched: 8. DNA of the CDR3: TGCGCCAGCAGAGAGCAGGGGGCAGGCTCACCCCTCCACTTT. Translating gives CASREQGAGSPLHF.

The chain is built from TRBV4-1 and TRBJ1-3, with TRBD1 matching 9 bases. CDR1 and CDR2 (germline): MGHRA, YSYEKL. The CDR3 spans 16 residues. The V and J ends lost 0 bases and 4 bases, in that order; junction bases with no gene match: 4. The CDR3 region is CASSQEGTGRGNTIYF. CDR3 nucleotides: TGCGCCAGCAGCCAAGAGGGGACAGGGAGGGGAAACACCATATATTTT.

The CDR3 sequence: CASGLRAGNTGELFF. For the CDR3, the DNA is TGTGCTAGTGGTCTCCGGGCGGGGAACACCGGGGAGCTGTTTTTT. The chain links TRBV12-5 to TRBJ2-2; a possible D gene is TRBD2 (5 bases). Trimming stripped 5 bases from V and 1 base from J, with 11 bases between. CDR1 LGHNT and CDR2 FRNRAP come from the germline V gene. CDR3 size: 15 residues. The full variable domain, in which reference TRBV12-5 and TRBJ2-2 provide the parts outside the CDR3, is DARVTQTPRHKVTEMGQEVTMRCQPILGHNTVFWYRQTMMQGLELLAYFRNRAPLDDSGMPKDRFSAEMPDATLATLKIQPSEPRDSAVYFCASGLRAGNTGELFFGEGSRLTVL.

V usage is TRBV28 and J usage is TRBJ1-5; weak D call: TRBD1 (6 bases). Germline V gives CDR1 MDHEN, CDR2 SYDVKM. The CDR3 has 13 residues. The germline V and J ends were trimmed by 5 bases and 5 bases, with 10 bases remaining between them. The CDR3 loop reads CASSRDIYQPQHF. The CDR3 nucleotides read TGTGCCAGCAGTAGGGACATTTATCAGCCCCAGCATTTT.

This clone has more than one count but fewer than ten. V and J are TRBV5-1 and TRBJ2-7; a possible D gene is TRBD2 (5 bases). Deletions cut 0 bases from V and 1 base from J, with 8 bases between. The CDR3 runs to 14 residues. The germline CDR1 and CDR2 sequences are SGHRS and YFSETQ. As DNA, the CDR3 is TGCGCCAGCAGCTTGGTAGCGAGATCCTACGAGCAGTACTTC. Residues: CASSLVARSYEQYF.

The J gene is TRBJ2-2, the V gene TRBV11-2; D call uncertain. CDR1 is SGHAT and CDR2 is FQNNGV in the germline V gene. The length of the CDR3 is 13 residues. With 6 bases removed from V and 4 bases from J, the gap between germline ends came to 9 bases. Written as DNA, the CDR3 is TGTGCCAGCAGGAAGTTCGGCACCGGGGAGCTGTTTTTT. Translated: CASRKFGTGELFF.

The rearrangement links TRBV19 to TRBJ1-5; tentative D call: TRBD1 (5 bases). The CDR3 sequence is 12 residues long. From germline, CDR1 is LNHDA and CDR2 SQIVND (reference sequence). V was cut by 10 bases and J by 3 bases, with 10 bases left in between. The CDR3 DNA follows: TGTGCCACCGGGGGGAACAATCAGCCCCAGCATTTT. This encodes CATGGNNQPQHF.

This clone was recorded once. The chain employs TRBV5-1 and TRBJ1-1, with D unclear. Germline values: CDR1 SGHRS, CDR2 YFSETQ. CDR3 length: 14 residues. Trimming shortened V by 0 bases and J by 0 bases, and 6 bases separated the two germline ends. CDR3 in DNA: TGCGCCAGCAGCTTGGCGGTAGTGAACACTGAAGCTTTCTTT. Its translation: CASSLAVVNTEAFF.